The 3 T cell receptor beta chains given below trace back to one sample, sequenced in a study of molecular identifiers for immune sequencing clone quantification. Each CDR3 protein gets one entry after TCRdb re-called the PCR reads with MiXCR. The repertoire holds about 640,000 distinct CDR3 sequences, with around 20% as singletons. Sequences were obtained from naive CD8+ T cells from blood, with Jurkat cell RNA spiked in. Specified subset: FACS-sorted CD8+CD4-CCR7+CD45RA+ naive T cells. The receptors originated from a human donor in good health. Some libraries in this study had Jurkat cell RNA spiked in.

This clonotype was seen at least ten times. The chain is built from TRBV7-9 and TRBJ2-3; D unclear. Germline V CDR1 and CDR2: SEHNR, FQNEAQ (reference sequence). The CDR3 loop spans 12 amino acids. V was cut by 3 bases and J by 5 bases, with 6 bases left in between. The CDR3 DNA sequence: TGTGCCAGCAGCTTGTGGGGAGATACGCAGTATTTT. Encoded protein: CASSLWGDTQYF.

In its sample, this clonotype was seen many times. The chain employs TRBV29-1 and TRBJ2-2, with 7 bases matching TRBD1. Germline V gives CDR1 SQVTM, CDR2 ANQGSEA. The CDR3 length is 15 residues. V gave up 4 bases and J gave up 0 bases; unmatched junction bases: 5. The CDR3 here is CSVAGTATNTGELFF. DNA of the CDR3: TGCAGCGTTGCCGGGACAGCTACGAACACCGGGGAGCTGTTTTTT.

This clonotype was counted at least ten times. This sequence joins TRBV30 and TRBJ2-3; 9 nucleotides line up with TRBD1. V lost 2 bases, J lost 4 bases, and 7 bases stayed unmatched. The CDR3 length is 15 residues. CDR1 and CDR2 from the germline V gene are GTSNPN and SVGIG (reference sequence). Here the CDR3 reads CAWSLTGGSADTQYF. In nucleotides, the CDR3 is TGTGCCTGGAGTCTAACAGGGGGCTCGGCAGATACGCAGTATTTT.